This T cell receptor (beta chain) was captured by sequencing in a study of T cell responses to AZD1222 COVID-19 vaccine. V dropped 0 bases and J dropped 1 base, with 12 bases sitting between them. The germline CDR1 and CDR2 sequences are MNHEY and SVGAGI. The length of the CDR3 is 16 residues. Using immunoSEQ multiplex PCR, the repertoire was profiled, and TCRdb retains in-frame clones only, with some absent. This sample yields 110,000 or so clones, of which about 88% are seen a single time; roughly 3.1% belongs to the top ten. The starting material was peripheral blood, obtained 28 days after the second AZD1222 dose. The V call is TRBV6-5, the J call TRBJ1-2; D unresolved. This sequence was found in an adult who received the AZD1222 COVID-19 vaccine. CDR3: CASSYSIYAGNYGYTF. The CDR3 region has the DNA TGTGCCAGCAGTTACTCGATATACGCCGGTAACTATGGCTACACCTTC.